This entry concerns a single T cell receptor (beta chain). Under the authors' procedure: Cell counts per sample came from amplifying reference gene primers. Sequenced by immunoSEQ multiplex PCR; TCRdb stores in-frame clones only, minus some. The DNA gave D and trimming, while V, J and clone size come from that table. The sample lists 200,000 to 250,000 clones, under 90% occurring once. After removal of 6 bases from V and 2 bases from J, the junction contained 8 bases not matched to a gene. Germline V gene sequence: CDR1 SNHLY, CDR2 FYNNEI. The CDR3 length is 16 residues. The sample belongs to a study of blood T cell repertoires in COVID-19. Seattle participants joined during active infection and were tracked over time.

This sequence was found in a woman over 75 with COVID-19, enrolled during active disease. The chain joins TRBV2 to TRBJ2-2; 8 bases align to TRBD1. Sequencing was carried out using peripheral blood. CDR3 amino acids: CASRTRQGRNTGELFF. The CDR3 coding sequence is TGTGCCAGCAGGACCAGACAGGGGCGAAACACCGGGGAGCTGTTTTTT.